This TCR beta chain emerged from a study of OX40 agonist ivuxolimab in advanced cancers. Findings of the study overall: In general, CD8+ T cells held more expanded clones than CD4+ did, on average.

The CDR3 is 14 residues long. Per the germline V gene, CDR1 is MNHEY and CDR2 is SVGAGI. V dropped 6 bases and J dropped 3 bases, with 11 bases sitting between them. To note about this clone: As yet, its antigen is unknown.

Only in-frame clones appear in the TCRdb table, and some are missing; sequencing was by immunoSEQ multiplex PCR. The profile shows approximately 58,000 clones, roughly 77% of them singletons. The TCR was taken from an adult with an advanced solid tumor such as melanoma, head and neck, liver or kidney cancer. Sequenced here: CD4+ or CD8+ T cells sorted from blood, sampled in a trial of the OX40 agonist ivuxolimab. The genes are TRBV6-5 and TRBJ1-4; unclear D gene. The CDR3 DNA reads TGTGCCAGCAGGCCGGCGGCATCTAATGAAAAACTGTTTTTT. It is translated as CASRPAASNEKLFF.